This T cell receptor beta chain was sequenced for a study of read filtering for tumor transcriptome and immune sequencing. Study summary: Revised staging placed roughly eight patients in R-ISS I, some 17 in II, 7 in III. TCR-mapped reads were about 3.5 to 11 million with IR-seq versus roughly 85 to 1,300 with RNA-seq. Overall study results and limits: In IR-seq, single-read clonotypes were around 85% of clonotypes but 3% to 3.5% of reads. Compared with RNA-seq, IR-seq gave much higher clonotype depth and reliability.

Germline assignment: CDR1 LNHDA and CDR2 SQIVND (reference sequence). Trimming removed 6 bases from V and 0 bases from J, with 15 bases in between. This CDR3 is built from 16 residues. This library used 300 to 450 ng RNA and molecular barcoded adaptors spanning alpha/delta and beta/gamma chains. TCRdb analysed the reads with MiXCR anew, one entry per CDR3 protein. The sample has around 41,000 distinct CDR3 sequences, 11% to 15% seen once; the top ten hold around 20%. This clonotype appeared many times. Its target is unknown. The sequencing sample was made of a population of CD138-negative cells sorted from bone marrow. The rearrangement links TRBV19 to TRBJ1-3; D may be TRBD1 (5 bases). The TCR comes from a donor at least 40 years old with multiple myeloma. CDR3 in DNA: TGTGCCAGTAGACCCTCCGGGGCCAGCTCTGGAAACACCATATATTTT. Encoded protein: CASRPSGASSGNTIYF. The whole variable domain, filled in from reference TRBV19 and TRBJ1-3, reads DGGITQSPKYLFRKEGQNVTLSCEQNLNHDAMYWYRQDPGQGLRLIYYSQIVNDFQKGDIAEGYSVSREKKESFPLTVTSAQKNPTAFYLCASRPSGASSGNTIYFGEGSWLTVV.